The clone carrying this TCR beta chain was observed many times. This entry is derived from a study of early T cells in non-severe SARS-CoV-2 infection. One entry per CDR3 protein results from TCRdb running MiXCR on the 5' RACE reads. The data show some 62,000 distinct CDR3 sequences, approximately 9.2% seen once. Trimming stripped 5 bases from V and 5 bases from J, with 10 bases between. The germline V gene encodes CDR1 MNHNS and CDR2 SASEGT. The CDR3 is 13 residues long. The gene calls are TRBV6-1 and TRBJ1-5, with D unresolved. The origin of this receptor is an adult who was a healthcare worker with PCR-confirmed SARS-CoV-2 infection or an uninfected control (not recorded which). Sequences were derived from whole blood, sampled at baseline. CDR3: CASSPAGDQPQHF. The CDR3 bases are TGTGCCAGCAGTCCGGCCGGGGATCAGCCCCAGCATTTT.